Sequencing of this T cell receptor beta chain was carried out in a study of Graves' ophthalmopathy and Graves' hyperthyroidism. Study-level findings and limits: The study's model predicted ophthalmopathy progression at 65% to 71% sensitivity and approximately 72% specificity. Blood repertoires reportedly contained most expanded thyroid clonotypes above 0.001 frequency.

Remarks on this clonotype: Its antigen is unknown.

Germline assignment: CDR1 MNHEY and CDR2 SVGAGI. CDR3 length: 15 residues. V trimming: 2 bases; J trimming: 2 bases; junction bases outside the gene matches: 5. If patients had other autoimmune diseases, uncontrolled infections, pregnancy or lactation, they were excluded. Clinical symptoms and serum thyroxine were used for diagnosis; TRAb, thyroid ultrasound and orbital computed tomography were also relied on. RNA transcripts were the source from which TCR beta CDR3 regions were amplified. HTBI primers were employed in first-round RT-PCR, then a second-round multiplex PCR followed. Via MiXCR, TCRdb re-called the multiplex PCR reads, giving one row per CDR3 protein. The sample lists 260,000 or so distinct CDR3 sequences; around 50% were seen once.

The chain recombines TRBV6-5 with TRBJ1-2, with 7 bases lining up with TRBD1. The receptor comes from an adult man with Graves' ophthalmopathy. The sequenced sample was peripheral blood. The CDR3 DNA reads TGTGCCAGCAGTTACACTCCGACAGGGAACTATGGCTACACCTTC. It specifies CASSYTPTGNYGYTF.